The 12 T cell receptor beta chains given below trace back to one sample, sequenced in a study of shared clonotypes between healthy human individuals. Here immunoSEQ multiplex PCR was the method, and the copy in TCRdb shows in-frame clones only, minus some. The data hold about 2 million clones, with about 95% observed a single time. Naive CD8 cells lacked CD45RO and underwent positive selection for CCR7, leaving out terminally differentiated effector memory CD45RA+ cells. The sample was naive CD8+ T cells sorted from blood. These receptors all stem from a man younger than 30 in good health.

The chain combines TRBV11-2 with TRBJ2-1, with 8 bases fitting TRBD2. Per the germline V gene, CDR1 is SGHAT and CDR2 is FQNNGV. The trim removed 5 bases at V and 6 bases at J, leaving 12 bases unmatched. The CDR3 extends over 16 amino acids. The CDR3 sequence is CASSPPSSGSFNEQFF. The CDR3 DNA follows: TGTGCCAGCAGCCCCCCCTCCAGCGGGAGCTTCAATGAGCAGTTCTTC.

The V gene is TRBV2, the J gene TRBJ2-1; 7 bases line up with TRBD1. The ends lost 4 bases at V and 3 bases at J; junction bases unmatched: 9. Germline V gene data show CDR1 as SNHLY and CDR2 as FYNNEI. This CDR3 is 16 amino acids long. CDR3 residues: CASSGWGPGGYNEQFF. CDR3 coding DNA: TGTGCCAGCAGTGGGTGGGGACCAGGGGGCTACAATGAGCAGTTCTTC.

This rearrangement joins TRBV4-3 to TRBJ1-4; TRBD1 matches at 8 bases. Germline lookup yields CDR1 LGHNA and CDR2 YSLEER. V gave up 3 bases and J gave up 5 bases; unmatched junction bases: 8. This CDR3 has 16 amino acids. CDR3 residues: CASSQGRSGGNEKLFF. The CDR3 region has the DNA TGCGCCAGCAGCCAGGGCCGGTCAGGGGGCAATGAAAAACTGTTTTTT.

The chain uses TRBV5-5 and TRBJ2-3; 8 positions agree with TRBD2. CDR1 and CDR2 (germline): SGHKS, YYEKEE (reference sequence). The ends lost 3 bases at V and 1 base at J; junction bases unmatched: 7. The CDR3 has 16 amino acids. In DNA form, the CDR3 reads TGTGCCAGCAGCTCGTACCCGACTAGCGGCACAGATACGCAGTATTTT. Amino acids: CASSSYPTSGTDTQYF.

The CDR3 coding sequence is TGCGCCAGCAGCCGAGGGACAGGGGACTCCTACAATGAGCAGTTCTTC. Translation gives CASSRGTGDSYNEQFF. The chain is built from TRBV4-1 and TRBJ2-1; TRBD1 agrees at 10 bases. The length of the CDR3 is 16 residues. CDR1 MGHRA and CDR2 YSYEKL come from the germline V gene. The trim removed 4 bases at V and 0 bases at J, leaving 3 bases unmatched.

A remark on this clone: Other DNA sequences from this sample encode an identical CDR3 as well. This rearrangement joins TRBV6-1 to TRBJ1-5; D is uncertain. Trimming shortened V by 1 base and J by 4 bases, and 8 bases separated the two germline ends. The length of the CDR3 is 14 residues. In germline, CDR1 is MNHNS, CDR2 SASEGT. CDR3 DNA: TGTGCCAGCAGTGAAGACCGGGGAAATCAGCCCCAGCATTTT. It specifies CASSEDRGNQPQHF.

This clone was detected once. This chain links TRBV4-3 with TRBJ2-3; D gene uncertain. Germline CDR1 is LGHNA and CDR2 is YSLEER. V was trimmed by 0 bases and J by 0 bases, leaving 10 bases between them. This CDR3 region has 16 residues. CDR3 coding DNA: TGCGCCAGCAGCCAAGATGGCGGTACTAGCACAGATACGCAGTATTTT. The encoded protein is CASSQDGGTSTDTQYF.

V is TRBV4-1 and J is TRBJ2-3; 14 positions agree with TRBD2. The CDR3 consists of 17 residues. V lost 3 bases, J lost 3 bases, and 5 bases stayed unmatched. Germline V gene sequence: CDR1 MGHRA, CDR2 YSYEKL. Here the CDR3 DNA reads TGCGCCAGCAGCCACGACGGGACTAGCGGGGGAACAGATACGCAGTATTTT. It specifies CASSHDGTSGGTDTQYF.

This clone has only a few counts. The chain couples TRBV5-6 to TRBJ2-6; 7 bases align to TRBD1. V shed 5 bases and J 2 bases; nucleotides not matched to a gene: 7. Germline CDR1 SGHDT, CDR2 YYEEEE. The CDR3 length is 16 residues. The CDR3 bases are TGTGCCAGCAGGTTAACAGGGGAAGCTGGGGCCAACGTCCTGACTTTC. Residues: CASRLTGEAGANVLTF.

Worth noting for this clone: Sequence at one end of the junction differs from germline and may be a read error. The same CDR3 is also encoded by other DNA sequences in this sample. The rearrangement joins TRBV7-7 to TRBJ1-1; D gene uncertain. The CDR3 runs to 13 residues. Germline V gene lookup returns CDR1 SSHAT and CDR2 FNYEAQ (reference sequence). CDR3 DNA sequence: TGTGCTAGCAGCTTAGCACAGAACACTGAAGCTTTCTTT. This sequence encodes CASSLAQNTEAFF.

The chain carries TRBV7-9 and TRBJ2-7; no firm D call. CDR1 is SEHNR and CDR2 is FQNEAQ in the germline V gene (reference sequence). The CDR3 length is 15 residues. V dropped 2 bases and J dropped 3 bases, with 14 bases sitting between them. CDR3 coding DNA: TGTGCCAGCAGCTTAAACGGGCTCACGTTCTACGAGCAGTACTTC. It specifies CASSLNGLTFYEQYF.

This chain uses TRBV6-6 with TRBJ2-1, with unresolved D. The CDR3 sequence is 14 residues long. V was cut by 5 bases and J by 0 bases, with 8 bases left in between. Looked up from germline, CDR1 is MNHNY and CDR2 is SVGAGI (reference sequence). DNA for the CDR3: TGTGCCAGCAGTCCCCCAGGCTCCTACAATGAGCAGTTCTTC. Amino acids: CASSPPGSYNEQFF.